This T cell receptor (beta chain) was identified in a study of OX40 agonist ivuxolimab in advanced cancers. Study as a whole: The treatment was a fully human IgG2 OX40 agonist, ivuxolimab. Patients in dose escalation had liver, melanoma, kidney or head and neck cancers. Of mixed ages from about 23 to 90 and averaging about 60 years, the group was just under 85% male. Study-wide results and limits: Some nonresponders also had low normalized T-cell clonal expansion.

Turning to this clone: Its target is not known.

Germline CDR1 is MDHEN and CDR2 is SYDVKM. V was trimmed by 9 bases and J by 5 bases, leaving 17 bases between them. This CDR3 is built from 14 residues. Method: immunoSEQ multiplex PCR; TCRdb's copy keeps in-frame clones and lacks some. The sample holds 90,000 to 100,000 clones, around 90% seen once. The chain is built from TRBV28 and TRBJ2-1; TRBD1 is a possible D gene (6 bases). This material consisted of CD4+ or CD8+ T cells sorted from blood, taken in a trial of the OX40 agonist ivuxolimab. The origin of this receptor is an adult with an advanced solid tumor such as melanoma, head and neck, liver or kidney cancer. The DNA for the CDR3 is TGTGCCAGTACAGGGCGACTCCCAAACAATGAGCAGTTCTTC. Translated, it gives CASTGRLPNNEQFF.